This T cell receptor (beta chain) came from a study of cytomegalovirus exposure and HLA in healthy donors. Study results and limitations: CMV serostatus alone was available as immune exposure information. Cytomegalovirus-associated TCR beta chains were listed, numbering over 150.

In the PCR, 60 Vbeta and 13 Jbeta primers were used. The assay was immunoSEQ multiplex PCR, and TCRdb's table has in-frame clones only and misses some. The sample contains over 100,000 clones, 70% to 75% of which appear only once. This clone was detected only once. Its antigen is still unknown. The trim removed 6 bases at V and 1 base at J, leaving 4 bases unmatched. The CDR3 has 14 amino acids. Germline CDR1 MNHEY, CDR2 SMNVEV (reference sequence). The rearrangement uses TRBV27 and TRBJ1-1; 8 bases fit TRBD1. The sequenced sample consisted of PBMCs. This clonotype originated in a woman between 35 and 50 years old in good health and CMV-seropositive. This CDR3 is CASRTGTGNTEAFF. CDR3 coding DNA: TGTGCCAGCAGAACCGGGACAGGGAACACTGAAGCTTTCTTT.